A selection of T cell receptor beta chains follows, all from one sample in a study of T cells in localized non-small cell lung cancer. The data were produced by immunoSEQ multiplex PCR, yet TCRdb's version contains in-frame clones alone and is incomplete. The data contain 90,000 to 95,000 clones, about 87% of them singletons. Material: peripheral blood, obtained before any cancer treatment. Every receptor here comes from a man aged 35 to 70 with stage I squamous cell lung carcinoma. Each CDR3 is given with its conserved first and last residue. A D gene is named only where the DNA matches it firmly. Size is omitted from some rows. Given values are once, few, many or a class for expanded clones.

cdr3_nt,cdr3_aa,clone_size,v_call,d_call,j_call
TGTGCCAGCAGTAGGGGACAGGGACTGAACACTGAAGCTTTCTTT,CASSRGQGLNTEAFF,-,TRBV6-5,TRBD1,TRBJ1-1
TGTGCCAGCAGCTTAGTCAACGCTGAAGCTTTCTTT,CASSLVNAEAFF,once,TRBV7-9,-,TRBJ1-1
TGCGCCAGCAGCCAAGGGAAGAGCCTCTATGGCTACACCTTC,CASSQGKSLYGYTF,-,TRBV4-3,-,TRBJ1-2
TGTGCCATCAGTGAGCAAGGGAAGAATTCACCCCTCCACTTT,CAISEQGKNSPLHF,-,TRBV10-3,-,TRBJ1-6
TGTGCCAGCAGCTCAGATGGGGGAATCGGTTCACCCCTCCACTTT,CASSSDGGIGSPLHF,once,TRBV7-3,-,TRBJ1-6
TGTGCCAGCAGTTTAGGCCTTAGCCGAACTGAAGCTTTCTTT,CASSLGLSRTEAFF,-,TRBV13,-,TRBJ1-1
TGTGCCATCAATCGGGACCGTAATTCACCCCTCCACTTT,CAINRDRNSPLHF,-,TRBV10-3,-,TRBJ1-6
TGCGCCAGCAGCCCCGGACAGGGCTCTAGCAATCAGCCCCAGCATTTT,CASSPGQGSSNQPQHF,-,TRBV5-1,TRBD1,TRBJ1-5
TGTGCCAGCTCACCCTCCCGGGGGGGGAGTGAAAAACTGTTTTTT,CASSPSRGGSEKLFF,-,TRBV18,-,TRBJ1-4
TGTGCCAGCAGCACTGGACAGGGATCCTACGAGCAGTACTTC,CASSTGQGSYEQYF,-,TRBV7-9,TRBD1,TRBJ2-7
TGTGCCAGCAGCCTCGGACAGCGGGCCGGGGAGCTGTTTTTT,CASSLGQRAGELFF,-,TRBV5-8,-,TRBJ2-2
TGTGCCAGCAGCTTGGCATCACTAGCGGGGGCTCACGAGCAGTACTTC,CASSLASLAGAHEQYF,-,TRBV5-8,TRBD2,TRBJ2-7
TGTGCCAGCAGCTTACGGGGAAGAACGGGGGGAAACACCGGGGAGCTGTTTTTT,CASSLRGRTGGNTGELFF,-,TRBV7-8,TRBD2,TRBJ2-2
TGCGCCAGCAGCCAAGACGCGGCCAGCTCCTACGAGCAGTACTTC,CASSQDAASSYEQYF,-,TRBV4-1,-,TRBJ2-7
TGTGCCAGCATTCGGTATAGGTGGACAGGTCAAGCTAACTATGGCTACACCTTC,CASIRYRWTGQANYGYTF,-,TRBV2,TRBD1,TRBJ1-2